A selection of T cell receptor beta chains follows, all from one sample in a study of cytomegalovirus exposure and HLA in healthy donors. Sequencing was performed with immunoSEQ multiplex PCR; in TCRdb, only in-frame clones are kept and a portion is missing. This sample has about 200,000 clones; roughly three quarters occur once, and the top ten carry around 0.38%. Sequencing was performed on PBMCs. The receptors stem from a male donor in good health and CMV-seropositive. Both conserved end residues are part of each CDR3. A D gene is named only where the DNA matches it firmly. Where a row states a size, it is once, few, many or the class of an expanded clone; other rows omit it.

D gene	clone size	V gene	J gene	CDR3 DNA	CDR3 protein
-	-	TRBV2	TRBJ1-2	TGTGCCAGCAGTGGCGGGGTAAACTATGGCTACACCTTC	CASSGGVNYGYTF
-	few	TRBV4-3	TRBJ2-3	TGCGCCAGCAGCCAAGAATATACGGCGGGCACAGATACGCAGTATTTT	CASSQEYTAGTDTQYF
-	few	TRBV19	TRBJ1-5	TGTGCCAGTAGTACGACGGGATATAGCAATCAGCCCCAGCATTTT	CASSTTGYSNQPQHF
TRBD2	-	TRBV7-7	TRBJ2-3	TGTGCTAGCAGCTTACAAGCGGGAGAATATGGTACGCAGTATTTT	CASSLQAGEYGTQYF
TRBD2	-	TRBV7-3	TRBJ2-1	TGTGCCAGCAGCTCAAGCGGGAGCACCTACAATGAGCAGTTCTTC	CASSSSGSTYNEQFF
TRBD2	-	TRBV27	TRBJ2-5	TGTGCCAGCAGTTTAACGTCTAGCGGGAGCCAGACCCAGTACTTC	CASSLTSSGSQTQYF
-	-	TRBV13	TRBJ1-3	TGTGCCAGCAGCTTAAGGGGCGTAGGAAACACCATATATTTT	CASSLRGVGNTIYF
-	-	TRBV11-3	TRBJ1-1	TGTGCCAGCACCCCCCCCTTGGAGCCTCGCACTGAAGCTTTCTTT	CASTPPLEPRTEAFF
-	-	TRBV2	TRBJ1-1	TGTGCCAGCAGTCTATCACAGGGTTCGAACACTGAAGCTTTCTTT	CASSLSQGSNTEAFF
TRBD1	-	TRBV5-6	TRBJ1-5	TGTGCCAGCAGCTCCGACAGGGGGAGCAATCAGCCCCAGCATTTT	CASSSDRGSNQPQHF
TRBD1	-	TRBV29-1	TRBJ1-1	TGCAGCGGGACAGGGGGCGCATACACTGAAGCTTTCTTT	CSGTGGAYTEAFF
TRBD1	-	TRBV28	TRBJ2-5	TGTGCCAGCTATAGACAGGGCCGGCAAGAGACCCAGTACTTC	CASYRQGRQETQYF
TRBD1	-	TRBV5-6	TRBJ2-1	TGTGCCAGCAGCTCGGGACAGGGAGGCTACAATGAGCAGTTCTTC	CASSSGQGGYNEQFF
-	once	TRBV19	TRBJ1-5	TGTGCCAGTAGTAAACGGTTGGCAGGGGAAAGCAATCAGCCCCAGCATTTT	CASSKRLAGESNQPQHF
-	-	TRBV9	TRBJ2-7	TGTGCCAGCAGCCCCCGACTGTTTTCCTACGAGCAGTACTTC	CASSPRLFSYEQYF
-	-	TRBV7-8	TRBJ2-5	TGTGCCAGCGCGGGCACGGGTGGGAAAGAGACCCAGTACTTC	CASAGTGGKETQYF
-	-	TRBV11-2	TRBJ2-5	TGTGCCAGCAGCTTAGCAGGGTCCGAGACCCAGTACTTC	CASSLAGSETQYF
-	-	TRBV2	TRBJ2-1	TGTGCCAGGGTGGGCGGACTTTACAATGAGCAGTTCTTC	CARVGGLYNEQFF
-	-	TRBV28	TRBJ2-3	TGTGCCAGCAGCCTCCGCACAGATACGCAGTATTTT	CASSLRTDTQYF
-	once	TRBV6-5	TRBJ1-6	TGTGCCACCAAAACGAGGAGGAATTCACCCCTCCACTTT	CATKTRRNSPLHF
-	-	TRBV27	TRBJ2-7	TGTGCCAGTTTCCCCGGGAGCTCCTACGAGCAGTACTTC	CASFPGSSYEQYF
TRBD2	-	TRBV6-6	TRBJ2-2	TGTGCCAGCAGTTACCGTAGCGGGGGTAACACCGGGGAGCTGTTTTTT	CASSYRSGGNTGELFF
-	-	TRBV7-6	TRBJ2-3	TGTGCCAGCAGCCATTTAAAGGACTACCAAACCACAGATACGCAGTATTTT	CASSHLKDYQTTDTQYF
TRBD1	once	TRBV9	TRBJ2-7	TGTGCCAGCAGCGGAGACGGGACAGGAGTCTACGAGCAGTACTTC	CASSGDGTGVYEQYF
TRBD1	few	TRBV5-1	TRBJ2-1	TGCGCCAGCAGCTTCCGGGACAGGGGCCCACCAAACTACAATGAGCAGTTCTTC	CASSFRDRGPPNYNEQFF
-	-	TRBV18	TRBJ2-7	TGTGCCAGCTCACCAGTCGTCTCCTACGAGCAGTACTTC	CASSPVVSYEQYF
TRBD1	-	TRBV10-3	TRBJ1-5	TGTGCCATCAGTGAGCGGACAGGGTCTGGCAATCAGCCCCAGCATTTT	CAISERTGSGNQPQHF
-	once	TRBV19	TRBJ2-5	TGTGCCAGTAGTCAAGGCCTAACAACGGAGGAGACCCAGTACTTC	CASSQGLTTEETQYF
-	-	TRBV27	TRBJ2-5	TGTGCCAGCAGTTTTTCCTGGACAGCCCAAGAGACCCAGTACTTC	CASSFSWTAQETQYF
TRBD1	-	TRBV19	TRBJ2-2	TGTGCCAGCCTGGACAGGGGGGACACCGGGGAGCTGTTTTTT	CASLDRGDTGELFF
-	-	TRBV19	TRBJ2-2	TGTGCCACTTGGTCGGGAGACGGGGAGCTGTTTTTT	CATWSGDGELFF
TRBD1	-	TRBV7-9	TRBJ1-1	TGTGCCAGCAGCGTCGAACAGGGGGCGGACACTGAAGCTTTCTTT	CASSVEQGADTEAFF
-	-	TRBV7-2	TRBJ1-3	TGTGCCAGCAGCTCTACAGGGATTGCTGGAAACACCATATATTTT	CASSSTGIAGNTIYF
-	-	TRBV6-6	TRBJ2-2	TGTGCCAGCAGCGCGCGGGCCACGAACACCGGGGAGCTGTTTTTT	CASSARATNTGELFF
TRBD1	-	TRBV18	TRBJ2-1	TGTGCCAGCTCAACAGGGACAGGCGTTAATGAGCAGTTCTTC	CASSTGTGVNEQFF
-	-	TRBV5-4	TRBJ2-7	TGTGCCAGCAGCTTGAACTACGAGCAGTACTTC	CASSLNYEQYF
-	-	TRBV27	TRBJ2-1	TGTGCCAGCAGTTTAAGCGCTGGCTCCTACAATGAGCAGTTCTTC	CASSLSAGSYNEQFF
-	few	TRBV6-5	TRBJ1-1	TGTGCCAGCAGTTTTAATCCGGACACTGAAGCTTTCTTT	CASSFNPDTEAFF
-	once	TRBV19	TRBJ1-3	TGTGCCAGTAGTCTCGGACTGATCTCTGGAAACACCATATATTTT	CASSLGLISGNTIYF
TRBD1	-	TRBV5-4	TRBJ1-2	TGTGCCAGCAGCTCAACAGGGGATGGCTACACCTTC	CASSSTGDGYTF
-	-	TRBV4-3	TRBJ1-1	TGCGCCAGCAGCCAAGATTCGGGTGCCGTCGCTGAAGCTTTCTTT	CASSQDSGAVAEAFF
-	-	TRBV4-1	TRBJ1-2	TGCGCCAGCAGCCAAGATAGTGGCTACACCTTC	CASSQDSGYTF
-	-	TRBV18	TRBJ1-1	TGTGCCAGCTCACCGAGGGGACTAGAAGCTTTCTTT	CASSPRGLEAFF
TRBD1	-	TRBV11-3	TRBJ2-5	TGTGCCAGCAGCTCAGGGACAGGGGGCTTCGGGGAGACCCAGTACTTC	CASSSGTGGFGETQYF
-	-	TRBV28	TRBJ2-7	TGTGCCAGCAGGAGGGACACCAGGCGCGAGCAGTACTTC	CASRRDTRREQYF
-	-	TRBV4-3	TRBJ1-1	TGCGCCAGCAGCCAAGTGTCAGGGCTGAACACTGAAGCTTTCTTT	CASSQVSGLNTEAFF
-	once	TRBV5-6	TRBJ2-4	TGTGCCAGCACTATTAGAGGGCTCGCCAAAAACATTCAGTACTTC	CASTIRGLAKNIQYF
TRBD2	-	TRBV5-6	TRBJ2-2	TGTGCCAGCAGCTCGATAGGGATGGCTAGCGGGGACACCGGGGAGCTGTTTTTT	CASSSIGMASGDTGELFF
TRBD1	-	TRBV7-2	TRBJ2-3	TGTGCCAGCAGCCCGACATTACGACAGGGGAACACAGATACGCAGTATTTT	CASSPTLRQGNTDTQYF
-	once	TRBV7-9	TRBJ2-2	TGTTCCAGCAGCCCCAAGACTACCGTTAACACCGGGGAGCTGTTTTTT	CSSSPKTTVNTGELFF
-	-	TRBV5-1	TRBJ2-1	TGCGCCAGCAGCCTGGGAGGATACAATGAGCAGTTCTTC	CASSLGGYNEQFF
-	-	TRBV7-9	TRBJ2-1	TGTGCCAGCAGATTGGAACTCGGACAGCTAATAATCAATGAGCAGTTCTTC	CASRLELGQLIINEQFF
-	-	TRBV15	TRBJ2-1	TGTGCCACCAGCAGAGAAGACCGAGGAGGGCATGAGCAGTTCTTC	CATSREDRGGHEQFF
TRBD1	-	TRBV6-8	TRBJ2-5	TGTGCCAGTTTCAGGGGGCCCCCTAGAGGGGAGACCCAGTACTTC	CASFRGPPRGETQYF
TRBD1	once	TRBV19	TRBJ2-1	TGTGCCAGTAGTATAGGACAGGGGGAGTACTACAATGAGCAGTTCTTC	CASSIGQGEYYNEQFF
TRBD2	once	TRBV9	TRBJ2-5	TGTGCCAGCAGCGTAACTAGCGGGGGAGAGACCCAGTACTTC	CASSVTSGGETQYF
TRBD1	-	TRBV28	TRBJ1-1	TGTGCCAGCAGCCCGATGGACAGGGCACACACTGAAGCTTTCTTT	CASSPMDRAHTEAFF
-	-	TRBV7-9	TRBJ2-7	TGTGCCAGCAGCGCCACAGAAGGACTCGCCCTTGACTTC	CASSATEGLALDF
TRBD1	-	TRBV5-4	TRBJ2-5	TGTGCCAGCAGCTTGGAGGGGGCCCGCCAAGAGACCCAGTACTTC	CASSLEGARQETQYF
-	once	TRBV28	TRBJ2-3	TGTGCCAGCAGCTCCCCAGGCGGGGCTGATCTGGATACGCAGTATTTT	CASSSPGGADLDTQYF